The 30 T cell receptor beta chains given below trace back to one sample, sequenced in a study of T cells in localized non-small cell lung cancer (dated by TCRdb to the early 2020s). Receptor amplification or capture employed the immunoSEQ multiplex PCR assay. The table was pulled from immuneACCESS by TCRdb, which kept in-frame rearrangements only. Such tables lose some clones; where checked, under half of the loss comes from unresolved V genes, and the rest has no known cause. In this sample the table shows about 3,700 clones, around 25% of which occur a single time. Clones ranked in the top ten supply 8.6% of the sample. This material consisted of lung tumor tissue, taken before any cancer treatment. The receptors derive from a woman aged 40-69 years with stage I lung adenocarcinoma.

The chain uses TRBV6-8 and TRBJ2-7; maybe TRBD1 (5 bases). This CDR3 contains 13 residues. Germline loops: CDR1 MNHGY, CDR2 SAAAGT. Trimming took off 7 bases at V and 7 bases at J, with 17 bases between the two ends. The CDR3 coding sequence is TGTGCCAGCATCGCAGGGCAGCAGATTGAGCAGTACTTC. It is translated as CASIAGQQIEQYF.

The table lists this clone with a few counts. The J gene is TRBJ2-5, the V gene TRBV6-8; no clear D. V was pared by 2 bases and J by 4 bases, with 8 bases between. The germline V gene has CDR1 MNHGY and CDR2 SAAAGT. This CDR3 comprises 13 residues. The CDR3 region has the DNA TGTGCCAGCAGTTACGGGGTATTAGAGACCCAGTACTTC. Amino acid sequence: CASSYGVLETQYF.

This clone appeared a few times. The chain recombines TRBV18 with TRBJ2-2, with TRBD1 matching 10 bases. The V gene's germline CDR1 is KGHSH and CDR2 LQKENI. V dropped 4 bases and J dropped 9; count of bases not matched to a gene: 5. The CDR3 sequence is 14 residues long. The CDR3 sequence is CASSRDRGPRELFF. The CDR3 DNA reads as TGTGCCAGCTCACGAGACAGGGGGCCGAGGGAGCTGTTTTTT.

The rearrangement uses TRBV5-1 and TRBJ2-2; D is perhaps TRBD1 (6 bases). The CDR3 totals 15 residues. Trimming left V 5 bases short and J 6 bases short, with 17 bases between. CDR1 and CDR2 (germline): SGHRS, YFSETQ. The CDR3 sequence: CASSRQVHGAGELFF. CDR3 bases: TGCGCCAGCAGTCGACAGGTTCACGGGGCCGGGGAGCTGTTTTTT.

The count of this clone is one. The rearrangement uses TRBV5-1 and TRBJ1-1, with D possibly matching TRBD1 (5 bases). The CDR3 runs 15 residues. V was cut by 0 bases and J by 2 bases, with 11 bases left in between. Germline V gives CDR1 SGHRS, CDR2 YFSETQ. CDR3 bases: TGCGCCAGCAGCTTGGGGGACGGGCTTAACACTGAAGCTTTCTTT. Translated, it gives CASSLGDGLNTEAFF.

The chain has TRBV6-8 and TRBJ2-3, with D uncertain. In germline, CDR1 is MNHGY, CDR2 SAAAGT. The CDR3 spans 15 residues. V lost 5 bases, J lost 3 bases, and 15 bases lay in between. The CDR3 region has the DNA TGTGCCAGCAGTGCGACTGTAGGGTTTACAGATACGCAGTATTTT. The encoded protein is CASSATVGFTDTQYF.

CDR3 region: CASRVGLAGGNTDTQYF. CDR3 nucleotide sequence: TGTGCCTCAAGAGTGGGACTAGCGGGAGGCAACACAGATACGCAGTATTTT. V and J are TRBV12-2 and TRBJ2-3; the table's D call, TRBD2, was not checked against the DNA. TRBV12-2 is deemed a pseudogene. The CDR3 runs to 17 residues.

This clone is medium-sized within its sample. V and J are TRBV19 and TRBJ1-5; possibly TRBD1 for D (6 bases). The germline V gene encodes CDR1 LNHDA and CDR2 SQIVND (reference sequence). Between the trimmed V and J ends, which lost 2 bases and 2 bases, there was a span of 10 bases. The CDR3 loop spans 15 amino acids. The CDR3 nucleotides are TGTGCCAGTAGTATATGGGGGGCCGGCAATCAGCCCCAGCATTTT. It encodes CASSIWGAGNQPQHF.

This clone was observed a handful of times. This sequence joins TRBV18 and TRBJ1-4; D ambiguous. Germline values: CDR1 KGHSH, CDR2 LQKENI. Trimming took 1 base from V and 4 from J, leaving 4 bases between them. The CDR3 runs to 13 residues. CDR3 nucleotide sequence: TGTGCCAGCTCACCACGGGATAATGAAAAACTGTTTTTT. Translated: CASSPRDNEKLFF.

This clone has just a few counts. The chain carries TRBV11-3 and TRBJ2-4; tentatively, D is TRBD1 (5 bases). The V end was cut by 4 bases, the J end by 6 bases, with 19 bases between. CDR1 SGHNT and CDR2 YENEEA come from the germline V gene. CDR3 length: 16 amino acids. The CDR3 DNA sequence: TGTGCCAGCAGCTGTGCAGGGATGTCGGGCGGAAACATTCAGTACTTC. Its translation is CASSCAGMSGGNIQYF. The variable domain in full, with the rest retrieved from reference TRBV11-3 and TRBJ2-4, is EAGVVQSPRYKIIEKKQPVAFWCNPISGHNTLYWYLQNLGQGPELLIRYENEEAVDDSQLPKDRFSAERLKGVDSTLKIQPAELGDSAVYLCASSCAGMSGGNIQYFGAGTRLSVL.

This clone has more than one count but fewer than ten. The chain combines TRBV6-8 with TRBJ2-7, with 8 bases lining up with TRBD1. Trimming at V came to 4 bases and at J to 2 bases, leaving 7 bases not matched to a gene. CDR3 length equals 15 residues. Germline-derived CDR1 and CDR2 are MNHGY and SAAAGT. The CDR3 is CASSSPKQGAYEQYF. CDR3 nucleotides: TGTGCCAGCAGTTCACCCAAACAGGGGGCCTACGAGCAGTACTTC.

This clone has a handful of counts. The V and J genes are TRBV6-8 and TRBJ2-1; D may correspond to TRBD1 or TRBD2 (7 bases each). Germline-derived CDR1 and CDR2 are MNHGY and SAAAGT. The ends were cut back, 10 bases at V and 9 bases at J, with 16 bases in the middle. The CDR3 totals 12 residues. CDR3 nucleotide sequence: TGTGCCATCAGCCCCAGGGGGGGTGAGCAGTTCTTC. It encodes CAISPRGGEQFF.

This clone rates as medium-sized. V is TRBV11-3 and J is TRBJ2-6; D remains unclear. Germline-derived CDR1 and CDR2 are SGHNT and YENEEA. This CDR3 is built from 17 residues. V was shortened by 1 base and J by 4 bases, with 14 bases between the two germline ends. The CDR3 nucleotides are TGTGCCAGCAGCTTAGGGGCCGTGGTCTCCGGGGCCAACGTCCTGACTTTC. Encoded protein: CASSLGAVVSGANVLTF.

This clone was seen only a few times. J is TRBJ2-1 and V is TRBV9; D is perhaps TRBD1 (6 bases). Trimming took off 5 bases at V and 0 bases at J, with 12 bases between the two ends. Germline V gene sequence: CDR1 SGDLS, CDR2 YYNGEE. The CDR3 runs to 15 residues. The CDR3 DNA sequence: TGTGCCAGCAGTGGACAGTTTAGCTCCTACAATGAGCAGTTCTTC. Amino acids: CASSGQFSSYNEQFF.

In its sample, this clone was seen a few times. V gene TRBV11-3 combines with J gene TRBJ2-1, with a possible D match to TRBD2 (5 bases). The CDR3 consists of 14 residues. Trimming took off 5 bases at V and 9 bases at J, with 17 bases between the two ends. Germline CDR1 is SGHNT and CDR2 is YENEEA. The chain's CDR3 is CASSQATTAAEQFF. The CDR3, as DNA: TGTGCCAGCAGCCAAGCGACTACCGCGGCTGAGCAGTTCTTC.

The V call is TRBV6-7, the J call TRBJ2-2; D is ambiguous. TRBV6-7 is marked as an open reading frame, function uncertain. Trimming shortened V by 6 bases and J by 7 bases, and 6 bases separated the two germline ends. CDR3 length equals 11 residues. CDR3 coding DNA: TGTGCCAGCAGGGGCGGCGGGGAGCTGTTTTTT. Protein product: CASRGGGELFF.

The gene calls are TRBV10-2 and TRBJ1-1; D may be TRBD1 (6 bases). V lost 7 bases, J lost 8 bases, and 17 bases lay in between. CDR3 size: 13 residues. Looked up from germline, CDR1 is WSHSY and CDR2 is SAAADI. As DNA, the CDR3 is TGCGCCAGCATGAAGGGAATGGACAGCGAAGCTTTCTTT. Its translation: CASMKGMDSEAFF.

The genes are TRBV18 and TRBJ2-3; D call uncertain. This CDR3 has 12 residues. Germline values: CDR1 KGHSH, CDR2 LQKENI. V was clipped by 2 bases and J by 3 bases, with 3 bases between them. The CDR3 loop is CASSPSTDTQYF. DNA for the CDR3: TGTGCCAGCTCACCATCAACAGATACGCAGTATTTT.

The chain employs TRBV23-1 and TRBJ2-7, with unresolved D. TRBV23-1 is recorded as an ORF, its role being uncertain. The CDR3 totals 15 residues. Trimming pared 7 bases from V and 3 bases from J, leaving 19 bases between. CDR3 in amino acids: CASIPLGIAFYEQYF. The DNA of the CDR3 is TGCGCCAGCATCCCCCTAGGGATTGCCTTCTACGAGCAGTACTTC.

The genes are TRBV6-8 and TRBJ1-1; D is uncertain. Germline V gene lookup returns CDR1 MNHGY and CDR2 SAAAGT. Trimming removed 2 bases from V and 5 bases from J, with 12 bases in between. CDR3 size: 14 residues. The CDR3 region is CASSYTVPVTEAFF. Here the CDR3 DNA reads TGTGCCAGCAGTTACACCGTCCCAGTTACTGAAGCTTTCTTT.

This chain connects TRBV9 to TRBJ2-1; 9 bases align to TRBD1. Germline CDR1 and CDR2: SGDLS and YYNGEE. CDR3 length: 14 amino acids. The J segment lost 8 bases and the V segment lost 6 bases, leaving 9 bases of the junction unmatched. CDR3 sequence reads: CASKPGQGWHEQFF. Written as DNA, the CDR3 is TGTGCCAGCAAGCCGGGACAGGGCTGGCATGAGCAGTTCTTC. The full variable domain, completed using reference TRBV9 and TRBJ2-1, is DSGVTQTPKHLITATGQRVTLRCSPRSGDLSVYWYQQSLDQGLQFLIQYYNGEERAKGNILERFSAQQFPDLHSELNLSSLELGDSALYFCASKPGQGWHEQFFGPGTRLTVL.

The chain joins TRBV29-1 to TRBJ2-7; 8 bases fit TRBD2. V lost 3 bases and J lost 4; bases outside the gene matches: 17. The CDR3 loop spans 17 amino acids. Germline V gene lookup returns CDR1 SQVTM and CDR2 ANQGSEA. The CDR3 here is CSVEAGNAGRALYEQYF. CDR3 sequence (DNA): TGCAGCGTTGAGGCGGGTAATGCCGGGAGGGCCTTATACGAGCAGTACTTC.

The chain joins TRBV10-2 to TRBJ1-2; 9 nucleotides match TRBD1. The length of the CDR3 is 16 residues. CDR1 is WSHSY, CDR2 SAAADI, per germline. Germline trimming cut 2 bases from V and 4 bases from J; bases unmatched to any gene: 8. CDR3 sequence reads: CASSETTGGSVYGYTF. DNA for the CDR3: TGCGCCAGCAGTGAGACAACAGGGGGCTCTGTCTATGGCTACACCTTC.

The table lists this clone with a few counts. This chain links TRBV9 with TRBJ1-2; 7 nucleotides match TRBD1. Germline CDR1 is SGDLS and CDR2 is YYNGEE. V trimming: 6 bases; J trimming: 5 bases; junction bases outside the gene matches: 7. The CDR3 is made up of 13 amino acids. The CDR3: CASKGDSTYGYTF. Here the CDR3 DNA reads TGTGCCAGCAAGGGGGACAGTACTTATGGCTACACCTTC.

The rearrangement links TRBV28 to TRBJ2-7; either TRBD1 or TRBD2 may supply D (7 bases each). The CDR3 extends over 15 amino acids. Per the germline V gene, CDR1 is MDHEN and CDR2 is SYDVKM. Deletions cut 4 bases from V and 5 bases from J, with 18 bases between. This CDR3 is CASSSQGGDSDEQYF. The CDR3 DNA follows: TGTGCCAGCAGTTCTCAGGGGGGGGATAGTGACGAGCAGTACTTC.

Ten or more counts support this clone. The CDR3 bases are TGTGCCAGCAGCCAAGGGGTGGGCACTGAAGCTTTCTTT. Its translation: CASSQGVGTEAFF. This chain joins TRBV7-2 and TRBJ1-1; tentative D call: TRBD1 (5 bases). The germline V and J ends were trimmed by 5 bases and 4 bases, with 11 bases remaining between them. The germline V gene encodes CDR1 SGHTA and CDR2 FQGNSA. The CDR3 runs 13 residues.

This clone is labeled medium-sized (0.01 to 0.1%). The rearrangement links TRBV6-8 to TRBJ2-1; the D gene is possibly TRBD1 (5 bases). This CDR3 is 17 amino acids long. Per the germline V gene, CDR1 is MNHGY and CDR2 is SAAAGT. Trimming took 5 bases from V and 0 from J, leaving 17 bases between them. The CDR3 loop is CASSVRQRTFSYNEQFF. The CDR3 coding sequence is TGTGCCAGCAGTGTGAGACAGAGGACGTTCTCCTACAATGAGCAGTTCTTC.

V and J are TRBV19 and TRBJ1-6; D remains ambiguous. The CDR3 has 15 residues. The germline CDR1 and CDR2 sequences are LNHDA and SQIVND (reference sequence). Trimming took off 6 bases at V and 9 bases at J, with 18 bases between the two ends. CDR3 coding DNA: TGTGCCAGTAGCCTAGGAGGTTTCTCCGGTTCACCCCTCCACTTT. It specifies CASSLGGFSGSPLHF.

V gene TRBV18 combines with J gene TRBJ2-5; the D call may be TRBD1 or TRBD2 (5 bases each). The CDR3 is made up of 15 amino acids. V was clipped by 0 bases and J by 4 bases, with 12 bases between them. CDR1 and CDR2 from the germline V gene are KGHSH and LQKENI. The CDR3: CASSPPVAGTETQYF. Here the CDR3 DNA reads TGTGCCAGCTCACCACCGGTTGCAGGGACAGAGACCCAGTACTTC. The full variable domain, completed using reference TRBV18 and TRBJ2-5, is NAGVMQNPRHLVRRRGQEARLRCSPMKGHSHVYWYRQLPEEGLKFMVYLQKENIIDESGMPKERFSAEFPKEGPSILRIQQVVRGDSAAYFCASSPPVAGTETQYFGPGTRLLVL.

The chain links TRBV7-5 to TRBJ2-7; TRBD1 is the table's D call, not checked against the DNA. TRBV7-5 is shown as a pseudogene. The CDR3 contains 14 residues. CDR3 residues: CASSDEDGHYEQYF. The CDR3 nucleotides read TGTGCCAGCAGCGACGAGGACGGACACTACGAGCAGTACTTC.